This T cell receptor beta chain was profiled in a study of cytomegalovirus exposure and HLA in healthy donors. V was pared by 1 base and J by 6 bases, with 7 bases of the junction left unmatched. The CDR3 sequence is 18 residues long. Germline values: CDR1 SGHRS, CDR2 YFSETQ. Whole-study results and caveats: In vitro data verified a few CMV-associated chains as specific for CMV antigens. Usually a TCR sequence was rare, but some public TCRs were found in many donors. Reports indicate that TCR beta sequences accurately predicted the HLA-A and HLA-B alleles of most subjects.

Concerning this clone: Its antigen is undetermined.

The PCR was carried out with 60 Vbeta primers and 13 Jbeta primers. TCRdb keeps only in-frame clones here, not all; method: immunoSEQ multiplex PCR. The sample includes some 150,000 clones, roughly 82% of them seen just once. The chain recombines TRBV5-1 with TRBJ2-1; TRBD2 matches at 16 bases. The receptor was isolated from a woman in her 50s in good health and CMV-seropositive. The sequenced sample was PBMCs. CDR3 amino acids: CASSLIGTSGGAVNEQFF. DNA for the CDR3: TGCGCCAGCAGCTTGATTGGGACTAGCGGGGGGGCGGTCAATGAGCAGTTCTTC.